Reported below is one T cell receptor (beta chain). These data originate in a study of blood T cell repertoires in COVID-19. The wider study: From the United States, Italy and Spain came samples of acute and convalescent COVID-19.

Germline V gene data show CDR1 as LNHDA and CDR2 as SQIVND (reference sequence). Trimming pared 5 bases from V and 8 bases from J, leaving 16 bases between. CDR3 length equals 14 residues. Categorization into cohorts depended on clinical history that participants reported. Study processing details: Amplification from reference gene primers served as the basis for estimated nucleated cell counts. Clones were sequenced by immunoSEQ multiplex PCR, and TCRdb holds only the in-frame ones, with some missing. V and J calls and clone size are as listed in that table; D and trimming were resolved from the DNA. This repertoire shows 300,000 to 450,000 clones, more than 75% found once; its top ten account for roughly 1%.

The specimen sequenced was PBMCs or T cells enriched from blood (not recorded which). This clonotype originated in a woman in her twenties or thirties who had recovered from COVID-19. The V call is TRBV19, the J call TRBJ2-1; tentatively, D is TRBD1 (6 bases). The CDR3 loop is CASSPPQGTHEQFF. In nucleotides, the CDR3 is TGTGCCAGTAGTCCCCCACAGGGTACCCATGAGCAGTTCTTC.